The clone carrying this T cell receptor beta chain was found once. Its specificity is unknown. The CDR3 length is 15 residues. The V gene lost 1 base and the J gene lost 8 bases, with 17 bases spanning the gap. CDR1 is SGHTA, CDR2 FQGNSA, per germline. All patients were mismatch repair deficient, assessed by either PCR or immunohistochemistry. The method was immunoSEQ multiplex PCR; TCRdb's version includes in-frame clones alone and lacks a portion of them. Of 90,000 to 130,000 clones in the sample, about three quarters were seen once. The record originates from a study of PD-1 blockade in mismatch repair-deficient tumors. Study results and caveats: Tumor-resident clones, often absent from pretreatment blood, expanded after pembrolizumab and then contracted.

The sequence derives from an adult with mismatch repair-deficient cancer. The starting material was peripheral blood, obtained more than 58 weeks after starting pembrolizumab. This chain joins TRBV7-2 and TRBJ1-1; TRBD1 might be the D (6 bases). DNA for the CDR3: TGTGCCAGCAGCTTAGAGTGGTCAGGGGACGCGGAAGCTTTCTTT. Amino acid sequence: CASSLEWSGDAEAFF.